This TCR beta chain was captured by sequencing in a study of blood T cell repertoires in COVID-19. On the study more broadly: Acute-phase and convalescent COVID-19 samples originated in the United States, Italy and Spain. Sources were T cells, B-cell-depleted T cells, or PBMCs; the material itself was cDNA or gDNA.

The CDR3 length is 16 residues. Looked up from germline, CDR1 is SEHNR and CDR2 is FQNEAQ (reference sequence). Germline trimming cut 5 bases from V and 4 bases from J; bases unmatched to any gene: 8. In the original analysis: Cell counts per sample came from amplifying reference gene primers. Some clones are missing from TCRdb's copy, which holds only in-frame ones; the method was immunoSEQ multiplex PCR. V, J and clone size are taken as reported in that table, and D and trimming were inferred from the DNA itself. The sample holds about 210,000 clones, 85% to 90% seen once. The receptor's source is a man between 18 and 29 years old with active or convalescent COVID-19. Sequencing was carried out using peripheral blood. The chain joins TRBV7-9 to TRBJ2-3; 11 bases match TRBD2. CDR3 amino acids: CASSRGELAGADTQYF. DNA of the CDR3: TGTGCCAGCAGCCGGGGGGAACTAGCGGGAGCAGATACGCAGTATTTT.